These 18 T cell receptor beta chains originate from one sample sequenced in a study of cytomegalovirus exposure and HLA in healthy donors. PCR involved 60 Vbeta and 13 Jbeta primers. Data came from immunoSEQ multiplex PCR; TCRdb stores just in-frame clones and leaves some out. The sample has over 100,000 clones, 63% seen once. The sequenced material came from PBMCs. All receptors derive from a human donor in good health.

The chain couples TRBV10-1 to TRBJ2-2, with a weak D call TRBD2 (6 bases). Trimming removed 4 bases at V and 6 bases at J, with 12 bases between. Germline CDR1 is WNHNN and CDR2 is SYGVQD (reference sequence). This CDR3 region has 14 residues. CDR3 residues: CASSGRDSPGELFF. CDR3 nucleotides: TGCGCCAGCAGTGGCCGGGACTCCCCCGGGGAGCTGTTTTTT.

This clone was seen only once. This chain uses TRBV15 with TRBJ1-2; D gene ambiguous. V lost 1 base, J lost 6 bases, and 9 bases lay in between. Germline V gene sequence: CDR1 LNHNV, CDR2 YYDKDF (reference sequence). The CDR3 loop spans 13 amino acids. The CDR3, as DNA: TGTGCCACCAGCAGAGGTGGAGGGAATGGCTACACCTTC. Translation: CATSRGGGNGYTF.

The chain links TRBV9 to TRBJ2-5; 9 nucleotides line up with TRBD2. The CDR3 contains 15 residues. Looked up from germline, CDR1 is SGDLS and CDR2 is YYNGEE. The ends lost 0 bases at V and 3 bases at J; junction bases unmatched: 3. The CDR3 nucleotides read TGTGCCAGCAGCGTAGACGCTAGCGGGAAAGAGACCCAGTACTTC. Its protein product is CASSVDASGKETQYF.

The chain has TRBV5-1 and TRBJ1-3; unclear D gene. This CDR3 is built from 14 residues. V was shortened by 4 bases and J by 0 bases, with 8 bases between the two germline ends. CDR1 SGHRS and CDR2 YFSETQ come from the germline V gene. The CDR3 nucleotides read TGCGCCAGCAGCCCGTCCCTCTCTGGAAACACCATATATTTT. This gives the protein CASSPSLSGNTIYF.

This clone occurred once. The V call is TRBV7-9, the J call TRBJ2-2, with a possible D match to TRBD1 (5 bases). V was pared by 6 bases and J by 1 base, with 9 bases between. The germline V gene encodes CDR1 SEHNR and CDR2 FQNEAQ (reference sequence). The CDR3 has 14 residues. The CDR3 loop is CASRGQGNTGELFF. CDR3 nucleotide sequence: TGTGCCAGCAGGGGGCAAGGGAACACCGGGGAGCTGTTTTTT.

V usage is TRBV11-3 and J usage is TRBJ2-2; possibly TRBD1 for D (6 bases). Trimming pared 5 bases from V and 2 bases from J, leaving 15 bases between. The CDR3 length is 16 residues. Germline V gene data show CDR1 as SGHNT and CDR2 as YENEEA. CDR3 DNA sequence: TGTGCCAGCAGCCTCGAAGAGACAGGAAACACCGGGGAGCTGTTTTTT. Its protein product is CASSLEETGNTGELFF.

V and J are TRBV12-5 and TRBJ2-3, with 9 nucleotides matching TRBD1. This CDR3 comprises 20 residues. Germline CDR1 reads LGHNT; CDR2 reads FRNRAP. V shed 5 bases and J 2 bases; nucleotides not matched to a gene: 20. The CDR3 DNA is TGTGCTAGTGGTCCCCCGGCGCGGGACAGGGCCCCGTCGTCCACAGATACGCAGTATTTT. Translating it yields CASGPPARDRAPSSTDTQYF.

The chain has TRBV23-1 and TRBJ2-7; TRBD1 matches 7 bases. TRBV23-1 is an ORF, and what it does is uncertain. The CDR3 sequence is 17 residues long. The ends lost 0 bases at V and 1 base at J; junction bases unmatched: 9. CDR3 sequence reads: CASSQSGEDRKSYEQYF. The CDR3, as DNA: TGCGCCAGCAGTCAATCGGGAGAGGACAGGAAATCCTACGAGCAGTACTTC.

J is TRBJ2-5 and V is TRBV5-5, with D possibly matching TRBD2 (5 bases). CDR3 length: 14 residues. Germline lookup yields CDR1 SGHKS and CDR2 YYEKEE (reference sequence). V lost 4 bases, J lost 5 bases, and 15 bases lay in between. The CDR3 loop is CASSIGGYAETQYF. The CDR3 DNA is TGTGCCAGCAGCATTGGCGGGTACGCCGAGACCCAGTACTTC. Full variable domain (remainder filled in from reference TRBV5-5 and TRBJ2-5): DAGVTQSPTHLIKTRGQQVTLRCSPISGHKSVSWYQQVLGQGPQFIFQYYEKEERGRGNFPDRFSARQFPNYSSELNVNALLLGDSALYLCASSIGGYAETQYFGPGTRLLVL.

This clone is a singleton in its sample. The chain carries TRBV25-1 and TRBJ2-1, with TRBD2 matching 8 bases. The CDR3 runs to 16 residues. Germline values: CDR1 MGHDK, CDR2 SYGVNS. J lost 4 bases, V lost 1 base, and 6 bases had no gene match. CDR3 DNA: TGTGCCAGCAGTGAATGGAGCGGGGGTTCGTACAATGAGCAGTTCTTC. Its protein product is CASSEWSGGSYNEQFF.

In its sample, this clone was seen a few times. The V call is TRBV29-1, the J call TRBJ2-7; TRBD2 aligns across 13 bases. The CDR3 spans 16 residues. Germline assignment: CDR1 SQVTM and CDR2 ANQGSEA. V lost 4 bases to trimming and J lost 7 bases; unmatched junction nucleotides: 13. The CDR3 sequence: CSVVGLAGVALGEQYF. In DNA form, the CDR3 reads TGCAGCGTTGTTGGACTAGCGGGAGTAGCGTTGGGGGAGCAGTACTTC.

This clone showed up just a few times. The chain couples TRBV5-1 to TRBJ1-1; D may be TRBD1 (5 bases). The CDR3 is made up of 13 amino acids. V was pared by 3 bases and J by 3 bases, with 9 bases between. Looked up from germline, CDR1 is SGHRS and CDR2 is YFSETQ. Here the CDR3 reads CASSSGGDTEAFF. CDR3 in DNA: TGCGCCAGCAGCTCCGGGGGTGACACTGAAGCTTTCTTT.

The CDR3 DNA sequence: TGTGCCAGCAGGCCTGGGACAGGGACCGGGATTACGCAGTATTTT. Encoded protein: CASRPGTGTGITQYF. The gene calls are TRBV6-5 and TRBJ2-3; 9 bases agree with TRBD1. This CDR3 region has 15 residues. Germline V gene sequence: CDR1 MNHEY, CDR2 SVGAGI. J gave up 8 bases and V 6 bases, and 12 bases lay outside the gene matches.

This chain uses TRBV5-4 with TRBJ2-5, with D unresolved. Trimming left V 1 base short and J 2 bases short, with 9 bases between. CDR1 is SGHNT and CDR2 is YYREEE in the germline V gene (reference sequence). This CDR3 region has 14 residues. The CDR3 bases are TGTGCCAGCAGCTTGTGGCAGATACAAGAGACCCAGTACTTC. Translation gives CASSLWQIQETQYF.

V and J are TRBV5-1 and TRBJ2-7; 9 positions agree with TRBD1. The length of the CDR3 is 14 residues. The trim removed 2 bases at V and 3 bases at J, leaving 3 bases unmatched. The V gene's germline CDR1 is SGHRS and CDR2 YFSETQ. The CDR3 nucleotides read TGCGCCAGCAGCTTCGGACAGGGGATCTACGAGCAGTACTTC. It codes for CASSFGQGIYEQYF.

This clone was counted only a few times. This chain joins TRBV9 and TRBJ2-1; 8 positions match TRBD1. The V and J ends lost 8 bases and 4 bases, in that order; junction bases with no gene match: 5. This CDR3 is 13 amino acids long. Germline CDR1 and CDR2: SGDLS and YYNGEE. CDR3 residues: CASSTGVYNEQFF. CDR3 bases: TGTGCCAGTTCGACAGGGGTGTACAATGAGCAGTTCTTC.

V gene TRBV4-2 combines with J gene TRBJ2-3; 14 bases agree with TRBD2. V shed 4 bases and J 4 bases; nucleotides not matched to a gene: 7. There are 17 residues in the CDR3. The germline CDR1 and CDR2 sequences are LGHNA and YNFKEQ. The CDR3 reads CASSPPPGLAGADTQYF. The CDR3 DNA is TGTGCCAGCAGCCCCCCTCCGGGACTAGCGGGAGCAGATACGCAGTATTTT.

The DNA for the CDR3 is TGTGCCAGCTCACCATTAACCAGGGACTATGGCTACACCTTC. Translating it yields CASSPLTRDYGYTF. The chain links TRBV18 to TRBJ1-2; a weak D match, TRBD1 (5 bases). The germline V gene has CDR1 KGHSH and CDR2 LQKENI. V lost 2 bases and J lost 3, with 10 bases in between. The CDR3 sequence is 14 residues long.